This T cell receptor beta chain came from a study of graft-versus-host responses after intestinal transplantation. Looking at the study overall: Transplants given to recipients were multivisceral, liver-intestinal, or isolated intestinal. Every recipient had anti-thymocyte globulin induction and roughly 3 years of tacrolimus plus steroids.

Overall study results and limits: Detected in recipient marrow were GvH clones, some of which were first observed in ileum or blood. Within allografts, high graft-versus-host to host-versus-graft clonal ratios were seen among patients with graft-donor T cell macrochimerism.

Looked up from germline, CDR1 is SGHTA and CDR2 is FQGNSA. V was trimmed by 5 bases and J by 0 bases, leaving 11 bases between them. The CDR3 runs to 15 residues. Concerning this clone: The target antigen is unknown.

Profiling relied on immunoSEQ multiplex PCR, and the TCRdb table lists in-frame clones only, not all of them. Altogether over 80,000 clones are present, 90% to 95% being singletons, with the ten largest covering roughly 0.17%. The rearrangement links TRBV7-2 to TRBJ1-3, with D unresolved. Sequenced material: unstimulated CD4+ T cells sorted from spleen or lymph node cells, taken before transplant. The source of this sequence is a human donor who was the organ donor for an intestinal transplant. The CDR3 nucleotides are TGTGCCAGCAGCCTACGATTGAACTCTGGAAACACCATATATTTT. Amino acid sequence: CASSLRLNSGNTIYF.